Only one count was recorded for the clone carrying this T cell receptor (beta chain). The antigen remains undetermined. This CDR3 spans 13 amino acids. Between the trimmed V and J ends, which lost 3 bases and 6 bases, there was a span of 11 bases. Germline V CDR1 and CDR2: LNHDA, SQIVND (reference sequence). PCR was performed using 60 Vbeta and 13 Jbeta primers. TCRdb's copy holds only in-frame clones and misses some; the assay was immunoSEQ multiplex PCR. The sample holds around 180,000 clones, over 70% seen once. These data come from a study of cytomegalovirus exposure and HLA in healthy donors. The study, taken as a whole, reports: Later analysis showed most CMV-associated TCR beta chains appearing HLA-restricted.

The sequencing input was PBMCs. This TCR was recovered from a woman aged 18-29 years in good health and CMV-seropositive. This sequence joins TRBV19 and TRBJ1-2; the D gene is possibly TRBD1 (6 bases). The CDR3, as DNA: TGTGCCAGTAGTATGGACAGCCTCAATGGCTACACCTTC. Its translation: CASSMDSLNGYTF.